These T cell receptor beta chains were read from a single sample in a study of cytomegalovirus exposure and HLA in healthy donors. Assay: immunoSEQ multiplex PCR; the TCRdb copy retains only in-frame clones and omits some. Of around 110,000 clones in the sample, around 61% were seen once. Material for sequencing was PBMCs. Source of these receptors: a woman under 40 in good health and CMV-seronegative. Each CDR3 is given with its conserved first and last residue. D genes are given only for firm matches. Rows may omit the clone size; those that give it use once, few, many or a size class.

j_call clone_size d_call v_call cdr3_aa cdr3_nt
TRBJ1-2 . . TRBV4-1 CASSQAGGVRHYGYTF TGCGCCAGCAGCCAAGCCGGGGGGGTCCGGCACTATGGCTACACCTTC
TRBJ2-1 . . TRBV5-6 CASSLALAYEQFF TGTGCCAGCAGCTTGGCTCTAGCCTATGAGCAGTTCTTC
TRBJ2-5 few . TRBV2 CASSESYRVQETQYF TGTGCCAGCAGTGAAAGCTACAGGGTCCAAGAGACCCAGTACTTC
TRBJ2-7 . . TRBV28 CASSLPGEGKEQYF TGTGCCAGCAGCTTGCCGGGAGAGGGGAAGGAGCAGTACTTC
TRBJ2-7 . . TRBV27 CASSPKDIPDKAYEQYF TGTGCCAGCAGTCCCAAGGACATACCAGATAAAGCCTACGAGCAGTACTTC
TRBJ2-7 once . TRBV11-2 CASSATSSYEQYF TGTGCCAGCAGCGCAACGAGCTCCTACGAGCAGTACTTC
TRBJ2-2 . TRBD1 TRBV27 CASSFETGGTGELFF TGTGCCAGCAGTTTCGAGACAGGGGGAACCGGGGAGCTGTTTTTT
TRBJ1-2 . TRBD1 TRBV28 CASQPAQTGDDGYTF TGTGCCAGCCAACCCGCCCAGACAGGGGACGATGGCTACACCTTC
TRBJ2-5 . TRBD2 TRBV19 CASSIPSASGGLETQYF TGTGCCAGTAGTATCCCGTCGGCTAGCGGAGGATTGGAGACCCAGTACTTC
TRBJ1-1 . . TRBV19 CASSIFQDMNTEAFF TGTGCCAGTAGTATTTTTCAGGACATGAACACTGAAGCTTTCTTT